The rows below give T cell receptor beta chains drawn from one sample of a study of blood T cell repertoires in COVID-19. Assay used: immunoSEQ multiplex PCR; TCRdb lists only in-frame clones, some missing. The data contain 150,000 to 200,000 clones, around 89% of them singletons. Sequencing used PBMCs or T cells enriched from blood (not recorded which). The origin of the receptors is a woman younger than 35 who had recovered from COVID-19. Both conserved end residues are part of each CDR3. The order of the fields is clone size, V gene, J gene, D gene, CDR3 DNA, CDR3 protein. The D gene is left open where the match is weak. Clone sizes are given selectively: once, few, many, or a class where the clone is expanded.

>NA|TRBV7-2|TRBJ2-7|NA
TGTGCCAGCAGCCCGCCAACCGACAGAGCCTCCTCCTACGAGCAGTACTTC
CASSPPTDRASSYEQYF
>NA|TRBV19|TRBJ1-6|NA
TGTGCCAGTACCGCCGGGCCTCGGGGATCACCCCTCCACTTT
CASTAGPRGSPLHF
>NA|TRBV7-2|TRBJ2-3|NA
TGTGCCAGCAGCCCCTCTCTAGGCACAGATACGCAGTATTTT
CASSPSLGTDTQYF
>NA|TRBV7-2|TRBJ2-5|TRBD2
TGTGCCAGCAGATCGACTAGCGGCCAAGAGACCCAGTACTTC
CASRSTSGQETQYF
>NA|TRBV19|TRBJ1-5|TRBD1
TGTGCCAGTGGCTCGGGACAGGATAATCAGCCCCAGCATTTT
CASGSGQDNQPQHF
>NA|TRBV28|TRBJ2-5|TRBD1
TGTGCCAGCAGTTTTACAACAGGGGGAGAGACCCAGTACTTC
CASSFTTGGETQYF
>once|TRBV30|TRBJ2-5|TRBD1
TGTGCCAGAGGGACAGGGGGAGGGGAGACCCAGTACTTC
CARGTGGGETQYF
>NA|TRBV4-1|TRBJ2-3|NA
TGCGCCAGCAGCCAAGGACCCTCCAGGGGTGAACTATTAGATACGCAGTATTTT
CASSQGPSRGELLDTQYF
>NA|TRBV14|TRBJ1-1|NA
TGTGCCAGCAGCCAGGGGAGATGGGATGAAGCTTTCTTT
CASSQGRWDEAFF
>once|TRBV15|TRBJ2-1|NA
TGTGCCACCAGCAGAGATGGGCAGGGGATGAATGAGCAGTTCTTC
CATSRDGQGMNEQFF
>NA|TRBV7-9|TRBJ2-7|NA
TGTGCCAGCAGCCGAGGGAAGGGTGGATTCGAGCAGTACTTC
CASSRGKGGFEQYF
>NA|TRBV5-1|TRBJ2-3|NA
TGCGCCAGCAGCTTGCTCGGGACTGGCACAGATACGCAGTATTTT
CASSLLGTGTDTQYF
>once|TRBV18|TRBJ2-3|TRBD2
TGTGCCAGCTCACCGAGGCTAGCGGGAGATGGGGCCACAGATACGCAGTATTTT
CASSPRLAGDGATDTQYF
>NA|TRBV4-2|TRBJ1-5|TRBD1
TGTGCCAGCAGCCAAGCCATGGGGACAGGAGATCGGGCCCAGCATTTT
CASSQAMGTGDRAQHF
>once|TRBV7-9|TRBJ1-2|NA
TGTGCCAGCAGCTTGCAGGGGAACTATGGCTACACCTTC
CASSLQGNYGYTF
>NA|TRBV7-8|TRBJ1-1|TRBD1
TGTGCCAGCAGCTCTAAACACCGGGACAGGGTAAACACTGAAGCTTTCTTT
CASSSKHRDRVNTEAFF
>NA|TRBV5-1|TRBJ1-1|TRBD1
TGCGCCAGCTCCCGAGGGGGACAGGGGATTAACACTGAAGCTTTCTTT
CASSRGGQGINTEAFF
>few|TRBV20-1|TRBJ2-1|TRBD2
TGCAGTGCTAGTTTCGGGACTAGCGGGAGGGGACCGGGCTCCTACAATGAGCAGTTCTTC
CSASFGTSGRGPGSYNEQFF
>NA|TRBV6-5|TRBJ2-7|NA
TGTGCCAGCAGTTACGGTTCGGGAGAGGGGTACGAGCAGTACTTC
CASSYGSGEGYEQYF
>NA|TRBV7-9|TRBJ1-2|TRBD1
TGTGCCAGCAGCTCACCGAGGGACAGTTATGGCTACACCTTC
CASSSPRDSYGYTF
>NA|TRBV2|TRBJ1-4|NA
TGTGCCAGCCTCAGATTGGCGGGTGAAAAACTGTTTTTT
CASLRLAGEKLFF
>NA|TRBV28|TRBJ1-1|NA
TGTGCCAGCAGGACCGTGGGGGCTTCACCCACTGAAGCTTTCTTT
CASRTVGASPTEAFF
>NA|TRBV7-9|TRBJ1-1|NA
TGTGCCAGCAGCTTACTCCCCAACACTGAAGCTTTCTTT
CASSLLPNTEAFF
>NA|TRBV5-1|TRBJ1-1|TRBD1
TGCGCCAGCAGCCTGGACAGGGGGCTAAGAACTGAAGCTTTCTTT
CASSLDRGLRTEAFF
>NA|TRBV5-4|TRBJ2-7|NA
TGTGCCAGCAGCGCCGGGACTCCCGAGCAGTACTTC
CASSAGTPEQYF
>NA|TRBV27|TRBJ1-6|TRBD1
TGTGCCAGCAGTTTATCGAAGAGACAGGGTAGCTCCTATAATTCACCCCTCCACTTT
CASSLSKRQGSSYNSPLHF
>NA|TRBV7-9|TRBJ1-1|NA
TGTGCCAGCAGCTCAGTCCAGGGGAGGGGAACTGAAGCTTTCTTT
CASSSVQGRGTEAFF
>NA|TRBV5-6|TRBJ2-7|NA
TGTGCCAGCAGCTTACAATACGAGCAGTACTTC
CASSLQYEQYF
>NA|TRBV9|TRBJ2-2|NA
TGTGCCAGCAGCGAGATAGTGAACACCGGGGAGCTGTTTTTT
CASSEIVNTGELFF
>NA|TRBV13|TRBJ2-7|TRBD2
TGTGCCAGCAGCACCCGTCAGGTTACTAGCGGGGCTCAATACGAGCAGTACTTC
CASSTRQVTSGAQYEQYF
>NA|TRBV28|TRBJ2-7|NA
TGTGCCAGCAGTTTTGGAGCGGAAGCCTACGAGCAGTACTTC
CASSFGAEAYEQYF
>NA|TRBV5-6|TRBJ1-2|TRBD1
TGTGCCAGCAACTTTGACAGGGATGGCTACACCTTC
CASNFDRDGYTF
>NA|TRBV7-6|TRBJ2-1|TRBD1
TGTGCCAGCAGCTTAGAGCCGGCAAGGGACAGGATCGACAATGAGCAGTTCTTC
CASSLEPARDRIDNEQFF
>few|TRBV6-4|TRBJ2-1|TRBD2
TGTGCCAGCAGTGACACGGCCGGGACTAGCGCGAAGCAGTTCTTC
CASSDTAGTSAKQFF
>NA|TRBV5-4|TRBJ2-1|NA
TGTGCCAGCAGCTTGAGCCCCACCCTCAGGGAGCAGTTCTTC
CASSLSPTLREQFF
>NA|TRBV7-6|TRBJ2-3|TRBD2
TGTGCCAGCAGCCCCGAGACTAGCGGGAGGGCCTCAGATACGCAGTATTTT
CASSPETSGRASDTQYF
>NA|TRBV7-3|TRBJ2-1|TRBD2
TGTGCCAGCAGCCCTGATAGCGGGAGGCACAATGAGCAGTTCTTC
CASSPDSGRHNEQFF
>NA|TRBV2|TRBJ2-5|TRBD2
TGTGCCAGCAGTAAACGACTAGCCGGGAGGGAGGAGACCCAGTACTTC
CASSKRLAGREETQYF
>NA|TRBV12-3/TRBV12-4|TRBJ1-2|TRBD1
TGTGCCAGCCTGGGACAGGGAATAGGTGGCTACACCTTC
CASLGQGIGGYTF
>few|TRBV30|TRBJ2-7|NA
TGTGCCTGGGCCCCGGGACTTAGCCACGAGCAGTACTTC
CAWAPGLSHEQYF
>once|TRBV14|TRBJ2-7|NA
TGTGCCAGCAGTTCTTTTCCAGGCTACGAGCAGTACTTC
CASSSFPGYEQYF